Presented here are 18 T cell receptor beta chains from one specimen sequenced in a study of PD-1 blockade in mismatch repair-deficient tumors. The repertoire was sequenced with immunoSEQ multiplex PCR; TCRdb's copy has only in-frame clones and lacks some. The sample lists approximately 120,000 clones, about 88% occurring once. This material consisted of peripheral blood, taken 44 weeks after starting pembrolizumab. The receptors shown here come from an adult with mismatch repair-deficient cancer.

V is TRBV4-2 and J is TRBJ2-2; D might be TRBD2 (6 bases). Trimming removed 0 bases from V and 3 bases from J, with 17 bases in between. The CDR3 consists of 18 residues. Germline loops: CDR1 LGHNA, CDR2 YNFKEQ. CDR3 protein: CASSQEAPWRADTGELFF. CDR3 DNA: TGTGCCAGCAGCCAAGAAGCCCCGTGGAGGGCTGACACCGGGGAGCTGTTTTTT.

This rearrangement joins TRBV5-1 to TRBJ1-1, with 7 bases matching TRBD1. CDR1 SGHRS and CDR2 YFSETQ come from the germline V gene. The CDR3 consists of 14 residues. The J segment lost 2 bases and the V segment lost 3 bases, leaving 4 bases of the junction unmatched. CDR3 residues: CASSWAGGNTEAFF. The CDR3 DNA reads TGCGCCAGCAGCTGGGCAGGGGGAAACACTGAAGCTTTCTTT.

The V and J genes are TRBV11-2 and TRBJ2-5; TRBD2 matches 8 bases. This CDR3 has 14 residues. V trimming: 5 bases; J trimming: 1 base; junction bases outside the gene matches: 3. From germline, CDR1 is SGHAT and CDR2 FQNNGV. CDR3 amino acids: CASSPGGGQETQYF. The CDR3 region has the DNA TGTGCCAGCAGCCCGGGAGGGGGCCAAGAGACCCAGTACTTC. The variable domain in full, with the rest retrieved from reference TRBV11-2 and TRBJ2-5, is EAGVAQSPRYKIIEKRQSVAFWCNPISGHATLYWYQQILGQGPKLLIQFQNNGVVDDSQLPKDRFSAERLKGVDSTLKIQPAKLEDSAVYLCASSPGGGQETQYFGPGTRLLVL.

This chain connects TRBV9 to TRBJ2-6, with a tentative D call TRBD1 (6 bases). Germline CDR1 reads SGDLS; CDR2 reads YYNGEE. Trimming shortened V by 0 bases and J by 4 bases, and 8 bases separated the two germline ends. The CDR3 is 15 residues long. The CDR3 DNA reads TGTGCCAGCAGCGTAGCAGGGGACGGGGCCAACGTCCTGACTTTC. As protein: CASSVAGDGANVLTF.

The chain links TRBV13 to TRBJ2-1, with D tentatively TRBD2 (6 bases). CDR3 length: 12 residues. Trimming removed 5 bases at V and 14 bases at J, with 16 bases between. The germline V gene encodes CDR1 PRHDT and CDR2 FYEKMQ (reference sequence). CDR3 sequence reads: CASSRARDSEFF. DNA for the CDR3: TGTGCCAGCAGCAGAGCCCGGGACTCGGAGTTCTTC.

V gene TRBV5-5 combines with J gene TRBJ2-7; no clear D gene. Trimming pared 1 base from V and 4 bases from J, leaving 12 bases between. The CDR3 is 14 amino acids. Germline loops: CDR1 SGHKS, CDR2 YYEKEE (reference sequence). The CDR3 DNA reads as TGTGCCAGCAGCTTGAAAGTTGGGGATTACGAGCAGTACTTC. This codes for CASSLKVGDYEQYF.

The chain recombines TRBV10-3 with TRBJ2-3, with 9 bases matching TRBD2. Germline CDR1 ENHRY, CDR2 SYGVKD. CDR3 length: 17 residues. Unmatched junction bases numbered 10, after V lost 2 bases and J lost 4 bases. CDR3 in amino acids: CAISERTSERVADTQYF. In DNA form, the CDR3 reads TGTGCCATCAGTGAGAGGACTAGCGAGAGGGTGGCAGATACGCAGTATTTT.

The rearrangement joins TRBV7-8 to TRBJ1-1; D unclear. Germline V gene lookup returns CDR1 SGHVS and CDR2 FQNEAQ. V dropped 2 bases and J dropped 0 bases, with 13 bases sitting between them. The CDR3 is 16 amino acids. For the CDR3, the DNA is TGTGCCAGCAGCTTATTCGGATCAGGTATGAACACTGAAGCTTTCTTT. It specifies CASSLFGSGMNTEAFF.

This chain connects TRBV11-3 to TRBJ2-5, with TRBD1 matching over 10 bases. Germline CDR1 reads SGHNT; CDR2 reads YENEEA. Germline trimming cut 0 bases from V and 5 bases from J; bases unmatched to any gene: 12. The CDR3 spans 18 residues. The CDR3 DNA sequence: TGTGCCAGCAGCTTAGATCCTTATGGGACAGGGGTCCGGGAGACCCAGTACTTC. Translation gives CASSLDPYGTGVRETQYF.

V gene TRBV5-6 combines with J gene TRBJ2-3, with no clear D. This CDR3 is built from 15 residues. The V end lost 2 bases, the J end lost 0 bases, and 10 bases lay between the germline ends. Germline lookup yields CDR1 SGHDT and CDR2 YYEEEE. The CDR3 protein is CASSFRTQSTDTQYF. The CDR3 DNA sequence: TGTGCCAGCAGCTTTCGCACACAGAGCACAGATACGCAGTATTTT.

CDR3 nucleotide sequence: TGTGCCAGCAGTTTTCGACTAGCGATAAACGAGCAGTACTTC. Its protein product is CASSFRLAINEQYF. The V and J genes are TRBV27 and TRBJ2-7; TRBD2 aligns across 8 bases. V gave up 3 bases and J gave up 5 bases; unmatched junction bases: 6. CDR3 length: 14 amino acids. Germline values: CDR1 MNHEY, CDR2 SMNVEV (reference sequence).

This clone showed up just a few times. The CDR3 loop reads CASSAKQATLSGANVLTF. The CDR3 coding sequence is TGTGCCAGCAGTGCCAAACAGGCAACCCTCTCTGGGGCCAACGTCCTGACTTTC. This sequence joins TRBV27 and TRBJ2-6; possibly TRBD1 for D (5 bases). Trimming pared 5 bases from V and 0 bases from J, leaving 17 bases between. CDR1 is MNHEY, CDR2 SMNVEV, per germline (reference sequence). CDR3 length: 18 amino acids.

J is TRBJ1-5 and V is TRBV5-4, with D possibly matching TRBD1 (6 bases). The CDR3 length is 18 residues. The V gene's germline CDR1 is SGHNT and CDR2 YYREEE (reference sequence). Trimming stripped 4 bases from V and 3 bases from J, with 23 bases between. CDR3 nucleotide sequence: TGTGCCAGCAGCCAAGATGGAGGGGGGAAGACGAACAATCAGCCCCAGCATTTT. Its protein is CASSQDGGGKTNNQPQHF.

The rearrangement joins TRBV27 to TRBJ2-4, with no clear D. The germline gives CDR1 MNHEY, CDR2 SMNVEV (reference sequence). There are 14 residues in the CDR3. V was clipped by 3 bases and J by 8 bases, with 14 bases between them. The CDR3 region is CASSFVWPSDIQYF. CDR3 nucleotide sequence: TGTGCCAGCAGTTTTGTGTGGCCTAGTGACATTCAGTACTTC.

The rearrangement joins TRBV4-2 to TRBJ2-1; 10 positions agree with TRBD1. Per the germline V gene, CDR1 is LGHNA and CDR2 is YNFKEQ. The CDR3 has 18 amino acids. J lost 8 bases, V lost 2 bases, and 15 bases had no gene match. CDR3 bases: TGTGCCAGCAGCCAACTTAGGGCACGGGACAGGGGAAGTTATGAGCAGTTCTTC. Translation gives CASSQLRARDRGSYEQFF.

This clone was counted a few times. The genes are TRBV6-5 and TRBJ2-1; 8 bases are a match to TRBD1. Germline-derived CDR1 and CDR2 are MNHEY and SVGAGI. This CDR3 region has 15 residues. The ends lost 2 bases at V and 9 bases at J; junction bases unmatched: 9. The CDR3 DNA follows: TGTGCCAGCAGTTACGCCGGGACAGGAACAGGTGAGCAGTTCTTC. Protein product: CASSYAGTGTGEQFF.

The V call is TRBV25-1, the J call TRBJ1-1, with 7 bases matching TRBD1. After removal of 1 base from V and 8 bases from J, the junction contained 10 bases not matched to a gene. This CDR3 comprises 15 residues. Germline CDR1 MGHDK, CDR2 SYGVNS. CDR3 loop: CASSELTGNKGEAFF. The CDR3 nucleotides are TGTGCCAGCAGTGAATTGACAGGGAATAAGGGAGAAGCTTTCTTT. Supplemented by reference TRBV25-1 and TRBJ1-1, the full variable domain reads EADIYQTPRYLVIGTGKKITLECSQTMGHDKMYWYQQDPGMELHLIHYSYGVNSTEKGDLSSESTVSRIRTEHFPLTLESARPSHTSQYLCASSELTGNKGEAFFGQGTRLTVV.

CDR3 DNA: TGTGCCAGCAGCCCATCGTTGCAGGCGAGGAGCCACCACGAGCAGTACTTC. Its translation: CASSPSLQARSHHEQYF. The V call is TRBV21-1, the J call TRBJ2-7. TRBV21-1 is marked as a pseudogene. This CDR3 comprises 17 residues.